Listed below are T cell receptor beta chains from one sample, sequenced in a study of prognosis after radiotherapy for stage I lung cancer. TCRdb used MiXCR to reprocess the multiplex PCR reads, holding one entry per CDR3 protein. Here the sample spans roughly 27,000 distinct CDR3 sequences, around 42% being singletons. The source was PBMCs, collected before or after stereotactic body radiation therapy (not recorded which). Every receptor here comes from a donor aged 50 or older with non-small cell lung cancer. Both conserved end residues are trimmed from each CDR3. Each record gives: V gene, J gene, CDR3 length, CDR3 protein.

TRBV5-1,TRBJ1-3,17,ASSLELGTATFSGNTIY
TRBV6-1,TRBJ2-5,11,ASKGGAQETQY
TRBV20-1,TRBJ2-2,13,SARDQGGSTGELF
TRBV7-6,TRBJ1-6,11,ASRNRVNSPLH
TRBV11-3,TRBJ2-3,12,ASSSLAAPDTQY
TRBV11-2,TRBJ2-3,12,ASSLGLGANTQY
TRBV5-4,TRBJ2-2,16,ASSLKVGTGGLSGELF
TRBV20-1,TRBJ2-7,14,SDRDQGTSGSYEQY
TRBV6-2/TRBV6-3,TRBJ2-7,10,VSTRVETEQY
TRBV7-8,TRBJ2-5,14,ASSLRTSGGAETQY
TRBV28,TRBJ2-3,15,ASSTTPSVGITDTQY
TRBV9,TRBJ2-7,13,ASSPHTGIPYEQY
TRBV10-3,TRBJ2-2,12,AIRGPHNTGELF
TRBV27,TRBJ2-7,12,ASSFSGIVGDQY
TRBV29-1,TRBJ2-7,10,SVRTGVYEQY
TRBV5-1,TRBJ2-7,13,ASNWVDGGTYEQY
TRBV19,TRBJ1-3,13,ASTRSERVGNTIY
TRBV10-3,TRBJ2-7,15,AIAVRPGRGDSYEQY
TRBV12-3/TRBV12-4,TRBJ1-1,12,ASSNITGNTEAF
TRBV19,TRBJ1-1,11,ASSIRAGGEAF
TRBV20-1,TRBJ2-2,16,SASPSGRYRTVAEELF
TRBV2,TRBJ2-1,11,ASSATPYNEQF
TRBV28,TRBJ2-7,13,ASTSSASGRYDQY
TRBV20-1,TRBJ2-2,11,SARVVNTGELF
TRBV11-2,TRBJ2-5,13,ASSLGTGGRETQY
TRBV7-2,TRBJ2-1,13,ASSYASGRADEQF
TRBV6-1,TRBJ1-5,13,ASRRTGDSNHPQH
TRBV7-9,TRBJ2-2,12,ACRERLNTGELF
TRBV19,TRBJ2-1,14,ASSIWTSGRQNEQF
TRBV20-1,TRBJ2-7,11,SAFDRQSYEQY
TRBV6-1,TRBJ2-2,13,ASSDTPAGGGELF